The sequence of this T cell receptor (beta chain) was determined in a study of CD8+CD57+ T cells in acquired aplastic anemia. Details on this clonotype: At one boundary the junction diverges from the germline segment, which might be a read error.

The study profiled TCR beta VDJ and CDR3 using genomic DNA as template. Via MiXCR, TCRdb re-called the reads, giving one row per CDR3 protein. The table lists 270,000 or so distinct CDR3 sequences, 70% to 85% of them singletons. Germline assignment: CDR1 SNHLY and CDR2 FYNNEI. The CDR3 sequence is 20 residues long. The patients chosen for sequencing had shown expansion of CD8+CD57+ cells (detected by flow cytometry). The source material was sorted CD4+, CD8+, or CD8+CD57+ T cells (not recorded which) from PBMCs. The source of this sequence is a human donor with aplastic anemia. The V and J genes are TRBV2 and TRBJ2-2, with D possibly matching TRBD2 (7 bases). The CDR3 bases are TGTGCCAGCGGGGACGGGGGCGGAGATACGCGGGAGTTTGACACAGGGGAGCTGTTTTTT. It codes for CASGDGGGDTREFDTGELFF.